Presented here are 10 T cell receptor beta chains from one specimen sequenced in a study of blood T cells in healthy people across ages. Next came a second PCR, run for about 6 to 11 cycles, which used a sample-barcoded 5' primer along with a J-beta primer mix. One entry per CDR3 protein results from TCRdb running MiXCR on the 5' RACE reads. The table lists approximately 1.5 million distinct CDR3 sequences, about 31% of them singletons. Sequencing used blood. These receptors were taken from a woman in her twenties or thirties in good health.

The chain has TRBV6-6 and TRBJ1-1; D is perhaps TRBD1 (6 bases). Per the germline V gene, CDR1 is MNHNY and CDR2 is SVGAGI (reference sequence). The ends were cut back, 6 bases at V and 1 base at J, with 15 bases in the middle. The CDR3 contains 15 residues. CDR3 coding DNA: TGTGCCAGCAGGGACCAGGGAGGGGGGAACACTGAAGCTTTCTTT. This encodes CASRDQGGGNTEAFF.

Details on this clonotype: The junction departs from the called germline gene at one end, perhaps through a read error. The chain uses TRBV4-1 and TRBJ2-1; D unresolved. The CDR3 runs to 14 residues. Germline CDR1 and CDR2: MGHRA and YSYEKL. The CDR3 nucleotides read TGCGCCTGCAGCCAAGCTCTCCGCCTGAATGAGCAGTTCTTC. Protein product: CACSQALRLNEQFF.

With respect to this clonotype: A much larger clone sits a single nucleotide away, making a read error possible. V and J are TRBV12-3 or TRBV12-4 and TRBJ2-4; 11 bases align to TRBD2. Trimming took 5 bases from V and 8 from J; bases not matched to a gene: 8. This CDR3 contains 15 residues. CDR3: CASSQIAGGLDIQYF. CDR3 DNA: TGTGCCAGCAGTCAGATAGCGGGAGGGCTTGACATTCAGTACTTC.

This clonotype was picked up a small number of times. This chain's CDR3 is CASSFLVGQRETQYF. CDR3 bases: TGTGCCAGCAGTTTTCTAGTGGGCCAGCGAGAGACCCAGTACTTC. The V and J genes are TRBV28 and TRBJ2-5; no clear D. Trimming cost V 3 bases and J 4 bases, with 15 bases left between them. The CDR3 spans 15 residues. The germline gives CDR1 MDHEN, CDR2 SYDVKM.

This clonotype has just a few counts. The gene calls are TRBV5-1 and TRBJ2-6; D is unresolved. This CDR3 is 15 amino acids long. V was trimmed by 4 bases and J by 4 bases, leaving 12 bases between them. CDR1 and CDR2 from the germline V gene are SGHRS and YFSETQ. The CDR3 spells CASSPGSHGANVLTF. CDR3 sequence (DNA): TGCGCCAGCAGCCCCGGGTCGCACGGGGCCAACGTCCTGACTTTC.

The rearrangement joins TRBV7-2 to TRBJ1-5; a possible D gene is TRBD1 (5 bases). The V and J ends lost 1 base and 9 bases respectively, with 10 bases between them. Germline-derived CDR1 and CDR2 are SGHTA and FQGNSA. The CDR3 covers 13 residues. The CDR3 bases are TGTGCCAGCAGCTTAGGGAGGGGACGGCCCCAGCATTTT. It encodes CASSLGRGRPQHF.

This chain links TRBV6-2 or TRBV6-3 with TRBJ2-5; D is ambiguous. The J call could be wrong; TRBJ2-7 is a better fit for the DNA end. The CDR3 loop spans 15 amino acids. Per the germline V gene, CDR1 is MNHEY and CDR2 is SVGEGT. In nucleotides, the CDR3 is TGTGCCAGCAGTTACGCCGGGTTGTTCACCTACGAGCAGTACTTC. This sequence encodes CASSYAGLFTYEQYF.

Concerning this clonotype: At one of its ends the junction is not consistent with the germline gene, which may arise from a read error. This chain links TRBV12-3 or TRBV12-4 with TRBJ2-3; tentatively, D is TRBD1 (6 bases). The CDR3 contains 16 residues. As DNA, the CDR3 is TGTGCCAGCAGTCTTCGCCCAGGGGTGAGCACAGATACGGAGTATTTT. Its translation: CASSLRPGVSTDTEYF.

This chain uses TRBV2 with TRBJ2-1, with 7 positions matching TRBD2. The CDR3 has 17 amino acids. Per germline, CDR1 SNHLY and CDR2 FYNNEI. The J segment lost 4 bases and the V segment lost 10 bases, leaving 19 bases of the junction unmatched. The CDR3: CATPSWRGSSDYNEQFF. As DNA, the CDR3 is TGTGCCACCCCCAGTTGGCGGGGGAGTTCGGATTACAATGAGCAGTTCTTC.

This chain links TRBV20-1 with TRBJ2-1; 9 bases align to TRBD2. Trimming cost V 2 bases and J 6 bases; bases outside gene matches: 5. The germline V gene has CDR1 DFQATT and CDR2 SNEGSKA (reference sequence). The CDR3 sequence is 14 residues long. CDR3 in amino acids: CSARPAGGSNEQFF. Here the CDR3 DNA reads TGCAGTGCTAGACCAGCGGGAGGCTCCAATGAGCAGTTCTTC.